These T cell receptor beta chains were read from a single sample in a study of Ad26.COV2.S vaccination and SARS-CoV-2 variants. Produced via immunoSEQ multiplex PCR; TCRdb's table is partial and in-frame only. The sample includes about 350,000 clones, 80% to 90% of them seen just once. The source was peripheral blood, collected in a trial of Ad26.COV2.S vaccine versus placebo. These receptor sequences come from a person aged 18 to 65 who received the Ad26.COV2.S COVID-19 vaccine or a placebo. Both conserved end residues are part of each CDR3.

>TRBJ2-3|TRBV5-6
CASSRIRDTDTQYF
>TRBJ1-6|TRBV7-6
CASSLGGQGPSSYNSPLHF
>TRBJ2-5|TRBV29-1
CSVEDRDGRETQYF
>TRBJ2-1|TRBV12-3/TRBV12-4
CASSLEGFGQFF
>TRBJ2-1|TRBV4-3
CASSPLGTGANEQFF
>TRBJ1-2|TRBV5-5
CASSLAPDVAYGYTF
>TRBJ2-2|TRBV7-9
CASSFSGGGTGELFF
>TRBJ1-3|TRBV7-9
CASSLALRDWSGNTIYF
>TRBJ2-7|TRBV27
CASSFNPGPRGGQYF
>TRBJ1-2|TRBV19
CASSPTTGQLGYTF
>TRBJ2-1|TRBV5-1
CASSLVQDSDEQFF
>TRBJ2-4|TRBV19
CASSVGTTIAKNIQYF
>TRBJ1-1|TRBV6-5
CASSHQKNTEAFF
>TRBJ1-5|TRBV27
CASSRTGIQSNQPQHF
>TRBJ1-2|TRBV3-1/TRBV3-2
CASSSPGGGARYYGYTF
>TRBJ1-2|TRBV27
CASSTRTGVGYGYTF
>TRBJ2-3|TRBV30
CAWNHLAGSTDTQYF
>TRBJ2-5|TRBV7-9
CASSPRTGGEETQYF
>TRBJ1-3|TRBV7-2
CASNPALGNTIYF
>TRBJ2-3|TRBV24-1
CATSAQGDADTQYF
>TRBJ2-5|TRBV4-1
CASSQDKVADGETQYF
>TRBJ1-1|TRBV5-6
CASSQLYRGASTEAFF
>TRBJ1-4|TRBV5-1
CASSLQGIGEKLFF
>TRBJ1-2|TRBV30
CAWSGGFGYTF
>TRBJ2-7|TRBV15
CATSRDLAGGPLGYEQYF
>TRBJ2-5|TRBV7-2
CASSLVNRKETQYF
>TRBJ2-2|TRBV7-2
CASSLVGGINTGELFF
>TRBJ2-2|TRBV18
CASSPFVGTGELFF
>TRBJ1-2|TRBV14
CASSQGLREYF
>TRBJ2-1|TRBV10-1
CASSDGGQPNNEQFF
>TRBJ2-7|TRBV3-1/TRBV3-2
CASSQAIRVYEQYF
>TRBJ1-4|TRBV28
CASSSPPLDRQEKLFF
>TRBJ2-7|TRBV30
CAWSPWGTSLREQYF
>TRBJ2-7|TRBV7-8
CASGGTGGYEQYF
>TRBJ1-1|TRBV5-1
CASSPLSGKNTEAFF
>TRBJ2-3|TRBV2
CASSVASGISSTDTQYF
>TRBJ1-4|TRBV11-2
CASSPPPAGRVKLFF
>TRBJ2-7|TRBV29-1
CSVVTGGSYEQYF
>TRBJ2-2|TRBV4-1
CASSQDGSGNTGELFF
>TRBJ2-7|TRBV11-2
CASSWTGYEQYF
>TRBJ2-2|TRBV20-1
CSASKIVETGELFF
>TRBJ1-2|TRBV6-5
CAVPTDRVFSGYTF
>TRBJ2-1|TRBV5-1
CASSLGGSSYNEQFF
>TRBJ2-1|TRBV5-1
CASSMGLANEQFF
>TRBJ1-2|TRBV7-2
CASSLGFATLSYGYTF
>TRBJ2-3|TRBV2
CASRGLAADTQYF
>TRBJ1-5|TRBV3-1/TRBV3-2
CASSQGSGARQPQHF
>TRBJ1-3|TRBV2
CASSPERDSTIYF
>TRBJ1-1|TRBV27
CASRSRQLNTEAFF
>TRBJ2-3|TRBV10-3
CAISEFRGKGTDTQYF
>TRBJ2-5|TRBV11-2
CASSPGSHQETQYF
>TRBJ2-7|TRBV7-2
CASSPAGGTGKQYF
>TRBJ2-7|TRBV5-5
CASSSGQPSSYEQYF
>TRBJ2-7|TRBV25-1
CASSSPGPTYEQYF
>TRBJ2-7|TRBV5-6
CASSLLGTGEGEQYF